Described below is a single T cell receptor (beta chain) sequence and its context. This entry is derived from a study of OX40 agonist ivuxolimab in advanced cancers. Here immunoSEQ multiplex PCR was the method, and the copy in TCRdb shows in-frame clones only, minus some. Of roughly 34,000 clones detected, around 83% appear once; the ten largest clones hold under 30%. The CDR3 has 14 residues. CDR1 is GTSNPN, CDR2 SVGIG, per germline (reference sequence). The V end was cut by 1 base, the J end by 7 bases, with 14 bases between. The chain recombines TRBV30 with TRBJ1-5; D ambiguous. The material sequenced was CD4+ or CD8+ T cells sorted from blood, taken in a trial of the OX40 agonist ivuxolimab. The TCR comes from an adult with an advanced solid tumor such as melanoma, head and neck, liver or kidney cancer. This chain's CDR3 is CAWSDGLRSQPQHF. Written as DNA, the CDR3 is TGTGCCTGGAGTGATGGTTTAAGATCCCAGCCCCAGCATTTT.